The entry below describes one TCR beta chain. Assay: immunoSEQ multiplex PCR; the TCRdb copy retains only in-frame clones and omits some. This table holds some 4,400 clones, roughly four fifths found once. The data are from a study of brain metastases from non-small cell lung cancer. Germline trimming cut 1 base from V and 3 bases from J; bases unmatched to any gene: 3. CDR3 length: 16 amino acids. Germline loops: CDR1 SGDLS, CDR2 YYNGEE. The chain couples TRBV9 to TRBJ2-2; TRBD2 aligns across 10 bases. Sequenced: tumor-adjacent normal tissue. This clonotype originated in a donor over 35 with non-small cell lung cancer. The CDR3 protein is CASSVSGRGDTGELFF. CDR3 DNA: TGTGCCAGCAGCGTAAGCGGGAGGGGAGACACCGGGGAGCTGTTTTTT. Together with reference TRBV9 and TRBJ2-2, the CDR3 gives the full variable domain: DSGVTQTPKHLITATGQRVTLRCSPRSGDLSVYWYQQSLDQGLQFLIQYYNGEERAKGNILERFSAQQFPDLHSELNLSSLELGDSALYFCASSVSGRGDTGELFFGEGSRLTVL.